The clone carrying this TCR beta chain showed up many times. These data come from a study of CD8 T cells in ankylosing spondylitis. V shed 3 bases, J shed 6 bases, and the junction held 14 bases outside the gene matches. The CDR3 runs to 16 residues. Germline V gene data show CDR1 as SGHDT and CDR2 as YYEEEE. The authors made TCR beta libraries by quantitative 5'-RACE with molecular barcodes. Via MiXCR, TCRdb re-called the 5' RACE reads, giving one row per CDR3 protein. This table has roughly 250,000 distinct CDR3 sequences, approximately 10% appearing once. The sequencing input was blood, either unsorted or a sorted T cell fraction (not recorded which). The receptor was isolated from a male donor with ankylosing spondylitis or in good health (not recorded which). The rearrangement joins TRBV5-6 to TRBJ2-7; the match to TRBD1 covers 8 bases. CDR3 region: CASSSPRKDRGFEQYF. The CDR3, as DNA: TGTGCCAGCAGCTCACCTCGCAAAGACAGGGGATTCGAGCAGTACTTC.